Included here is one TCR beta chain sequence, with context. Its antigen remains undetermined. The input lacks base qualities; no much larger clone sits a single base away. Sequencer: Illumina NovaSeq 6000. TCRalpha and TCRbeta cDNA libraries were constructed by 5'RACE with constant-segment primers, with sample barcodes and unique molecular identifiers being introduced. RNA was extracted from every sample with Trizol reagent. The libraries were amplified in two PCR steps, and the second step added a second sample barcode and Illumina TruSeq adapters. The libraries were sequenced on an Illumina NovaSeq using 2 x 150 bp paired-end reads. In the original analysis: The reads were demultiplexed and collapsed into UMI-guided consensus sequences using migec v1.2.7. With mixcr v2.1.11, UMI consensuses were aligned to TRA and TRB V and J templates and assembled into clonotypes. Expanded or contracted clonotypes were those called significant by both edgeR and NoisET, with noise models trained on biological replicates. For edgeR calls, a false discovery rate-adjusted p below 0.01 and a log2 fold-change threshold of 1 were applied. As an exploratory analysis of dynamics, max-normalized trajectories of the 1000 most abundant clonotypes were examined by PCA with hierarchical clustering. The CD4 or CD8 phenotype of responding clones was assigned using the separately sequenced CD4+ and CD8+ repertoires. Using fastp at Q25 and MiXCR, TCRdb reprocessed the public reads and kept productive beta chains. Rows are unified per CDR3 protein, each entry keeping the most common DNA and genes. Here the V and J calls rest on TCRdb's processing, not on the authors' analysis. The sample yields around 450,000 distinct CDR3 sequences; around 24% were counted once. The ten largest account for 7.5% to 10% of the sample.

This sample stems from a study of T-cell memory formation after mild COVID-19 (dated by TCRdb to the early 2020s). In terms of the full investigation: TCR sequence clusters from the two donors were found to be largely donor specific. Two young, previously healthy adult volunteers, one female and one male, were included in the cohort. In a couple of donors, T-cell clones that expanded and contracted after mild COVID-19 were tracked by sequencing TCRalpha and TCRbeta repertoires over time. Summary of the overall study and its limitations: SARS-CoV-2 specificity was not confirmed for the second-wave clones peaking on day 37. Some responding clones were detected in pre-infection memory, which suggested that pre-existing cross-reactive memory T cells had joined the SARS-CoV-2 response. Only a couple of mild cases were covered by the study, and larger cohorts that include severe cases with pre-infection samples were considered necessary. Contracting CD4+ clones appeared mostly in the CM and EM memory subsets, whereas CD8+ clones were enriched in EMRA. Balanced CD4/CD8 phenotypes were observed for clones contracting from day 15 to 85, whereas a bias towards CD4+ was observed for a second wave of clones expanding from day 15 to 37.

PBMCs were isolated by Ficoll-Paque density gradient centrifugation. The germline V gene (reference sequence) sets CDR1 to LGHDT and CDR2 to YNNKEL. V is cut back by 6 bases and J by 5 bases, with 8 bases in the junction unmatched. From cysteine to phenylalanine, the CDR3 is 14 amino acids long. The kept DNA is CDR3 alone, 42 bases in frame from the first base. The sequencing sample was made of PBMCs or a T cell subset sorted from them (not recorded which). The V gene is TRBV3-1 and the J gene is TRBJ2-7; the junction holds 9 bases that match TRBD1. This receptor was taken from an adult woman who had mild COVID-19 (a few samples of this study predate the infection). The sample titles of this study are shuffled in the database, so cell type and time point are left out; the donor was told from shared clones. The CDR3 in this case is CASRLRDRDNEQYF. The nucleotide sequence reads TGTGCCAGCAGGCTCCGGGACAGGGACAACGAGCAGTACTTC.